Presented here are 16 T cell receptor beta chains from one specimen sequenced in a study of OX40 agonist ivuxolimab in advanced cancers. The library was produced with the immunoSEQ multiplex PCR assay. The table comes from immuneACCESS by way of TCRdb, which keeps in-frame sequences with V and J called. Part of the clones is missing from these tables; in studies checked, under half for an unresolved V gene and the rest for unknown reasons. The sample has tens of thousands of clones on record, around 83% of them singletons. Jointly, the top ten make up 0.9% to 1.2% of the sample. Sequenced material: CD4+ or CD8+ T cells sorted from blood, taken in a trial of the OX40 agonist ivuxolimab. Source of these receptors: an adult with an advanced solid tumor such as melanoma, head and neck, liver or kidney cancer.

The chain combines TRBV5-1 with TRBJ2-1; D is uncertain. V was clipped by 0 bases and J by 6 bases, with 10 bases between them. Germline CDR1 reads SGHRS; CDR2 reads YFSETQ. There are 14 residues in the CDR3. CDR3 in DNA: TGCGCCAGCAGCTTGGGAAGAGGATTCAATGAGCAGTTCTTC. Its protein is CASSLGRGFNEQFF. The whole variable domain, remainder taken from reference TRBV5-1 and TRBJ2-1, is KAGVTQTPRYLIKTRGQQVTLSCSPISGHRSVSWYQQTPGQGLQFLFEYFSETQRNKGNFPGRFSGRQFSNSRSEMNVSTLELGDSALYLCASSLGRGFNEQFFGPGTRLTVL.

V gene TRBV29-1 combines with J gene TRBJ2-7; D is ambiguous. In germline, CDR1 is SQVTM, CDR2 ANQGSEA. V was clipped by 5 bases and J by 0 bases, with 8 bases between them. The CDR3 contains 12 residues. In nucleotides, the CDR3 is TGCAGCGTTTCGCCTAGCTCCTACGAGCAGTACTTC. It specifies CSVSPSSYEQYF.

A note on this clone: The same CDR3 is also encoded by other DNA sequences in this sample. The chain uses TRBV7-2 and TRBJ1-5, with no clear D. The CDR3 runs 12 residues. Germline lookup yields CDR1 SGHTA and CDR2 FQGNSA. Trimming shortened V by 1 base and J by 6 bases, and 4 bases separated the two germline ends. CDR3 in DNA: TGTGCCAGCAGCTTAGGGGGTCAGCCCCAGCATTTT. Amino acid sequence: CASSLGGQPQHF.

The table lists this clone with a count of one. The chain employs TRBV6-1 and TRBJ2-3, with 10 positions matching TRBD2. The V and J ends lost 5 bases and 4 bases, in that order; junction bases with no gene match: 3. The CDR3 has 14 residues. Per the germline V gene, CDR1 is MNHNS and CDR2 is SASEGT. This CDR3 is CASSSGRAADTQYF. The CDR3 DNA reads TGTGCCAGCAGTAGCGGGAGGGCCGCAGATACGCAGTATTTT.

The chain links TRBV7-6 to TRBJ2-1; no clear D gene. Germline V lookup: CDR1 SGHVS, CDR2 FNYEAQ. This CDR3 comprises 13 residues. V shed 5 bases and J shed 10 bases, with 15 bases lying between them. The CDR3 is CASSQDTRSEQFF. CDR3 in DNA: TGTGCCAGCAGCCAAGACACCCGATCGGAGCAGTTCTTC.

The rearrangement joins TRBV4-2 to TRBJ1-2; D gene unclear. Germline V gene data show CDR1 as LGHNA and CDR2 as YNFKEQ. V lost 5 bases to trimming and J lost 0 bases, with 13 bases between them. CDR3 length equals 15 residues. For the CDR3, the DNA is TGTGCCAGCAGCGACAACAGAAACTCTAACTATGGCTACACCTTC. Translated, it gives CASSDNRNSNYGYTF.

The chain links TRBV10-3 to TRBJ1-5, with no clear D. V lost 6 bases and J lost 5, with 5 bases in between. Germline CDR1 ENHRY, CDR2 SYGVKD. This CDR3 contains 11 residues. The CDR3 coding sequence is TGTGCCATCAGCCGATATCAGCCCCAGCATTTT. This encodes CAISRYQPQHF.

This clone was detected a few times. The chain recombines TRBV28 with TRBJ2-7; D is uncertain. Germline V CDR1 and CDR2: MDHEN, SYDVKM. This CDR3 is built from 11 residues. V lost 3 bases and J lost 5, with 5 bases in between. The CDR3 reads CASSLAHEQYF. The CDR3 DNA reads as TGTGCCAGCAGTTTGGCCCACGAGCAGTACTTC.

This chain connects TRBV5-6 to TRBJ1-2; TRBD1 might be the D (5 bases). This CDR3 comprises 15 residues. Looked up from germline, CDR1 is SGHDT and CDR2 is YYEEEE. V dropped 3 bases and J dropped 0 bases, with 12 bases sitting between them. The CDR3: CASSSVTGPNYGYTF. CDR3 in DNA: TGTGCCAGCAGCTCGGTAACAGGTCCTAACTATGGCTACACCTTC.

For the CDR3, the DNA is TGTGCCAGCAGCTTTAGCGGGGGGAACACCGGGGAGCTGTTTTTT. Protein: CASSFSGGNTGELFF. The gene calls are TRBV7-6 and TRBJ2-2, with 9 bases fitting TRBD2. V lost 3 bases, J lost 1 base, and 0 bases stayed unmatched. The CDR3 consists of 15 residues. Germline-derived CDR1 and CDR2 are SGHVS and FNYEAQ.

The chain employs TRBV28 and TRBJ1-4; TRBD1 aligns across 9 bases. This CDR3 is built from 14 residues. Trimming cost V 5 bases and J 8 bases; bases outside gene matches: 6. Germline V lookup: CDR1 MDHEN, CDR2 SYDVKM. CDR3 DNA: TGTGCCAGCAGTGCATCCGGACAGGGGGAAAAACTGTTTTTT. Its protein product is CASSASGQGEKLFF.

The chain couples TRBV11-3 to TRBJ2-3; 7 nucleotides match TRBD2. The CDR3 length is 15 residues. Unmatched junction bases numbered 6, after V lost 3 bases and J lost 3 bases. The germline V gene encodes CDR1 SGHNT and CDR2 YENEEA. CDR3 sequence reads: CASSLGGTSTDTQYF. CDR3 sequence (DNA): TGTGCCAGCAGCTTGGGAGGGACCTCAACAGATACGCAGTATTTT. Full variable domain (rest looked up from reference TRBV11-3 and TRBJ2-3): EAGVVQSPRYKIIEKKQPVAFWCNPISGHNTLYWYLQNLGQGPELLIRYENEEAVDDSQLPKDRFSAERLKGVDSTLKIQPAELGDSAVYLCASSLGGTSTDTQYFGPGTRLTVL.

The V call is TRBV4-3, the J call TRBJ2-3; D is unclear. V shed 6 bases and J shed 3 bases, with 10 bases lying between them. CDR3 length: 13 amino acids. Germline-derived CDR1 and CDR2 are LGHNA and YSLEER. The CDR3 DNA follows: TGCGCCAGCAGTAGGCAGATAACAGATACGCAGTATTTT. This gives the protein CASSRQITDTQYF.

This clone was detected once. The chain is built from TRBV2 and TRBJ1-6; D might be TRBD1 (6 bases). Between the trimmed V and J ends, which lost 4 bases and 6 bases, there was a span of 16 bases. The CDR3 spans 16 residues. Per germline, CDR1 SNHLY and CDR2 FYNNEI. The CDR3: CASSVGGGARNSPLHF. CDR3 DNA: TGTGCCAGCAGTGTCGGCGGGGGCGCGCGTAATTCACCCCTCCACTTT.

This rearrangement joins TRBV7-9 to TRBJ1-1; 9 nucleotides match TRBD1. Trimming cost V 3 bases and J 5 bases; bases outside gene matches: 4. This CDR3 has 14 residues. Per germline, CDR1 SEHNR and CDR2 FQNEAQ (reference sequence). The CDR3 region has the DNA TGTGCCAGCAGCTTCACGACAGGGGGGACTGAAGCTTTCTTT. Its translation is CASSFTTGGTEAFF.

This chain connects TRBV7-9 to TRBJ2-6, with TRBD1 identical over 11 bases. The junction had 2 bases not matched to a gene; V was cut back by 4 bases and J by 3 bases. There are 16 residues in the CDR3. CDR1 is SEHNR and CDR2 is FQNEAQ in the germline V gene (reference sequence). DNA of the CDR3: TGTGCCAGCAGCTCGGACAGGGGGCATGGGGCCAACGTCCTGACTTTC. Its translation is CASSSDRGHGANVLTF.